The source of this T cell receptor beta chain is a study of early T cells in non-severe SARS-CoV-2 infection. Study in general: The sequenced material was bulk RNA from unsorted whole blood, and its chains were unpaired.

Per germline, CDR1 SGHNT and CDR2 YENEEA. The J segment lost 13 bases and the V segment lost 5 bases, leaving 7 bases of the junction unmatched. The CDR3 runs 12 residues. This clonotype was detected ten times or more. Its antigen is not known. Regarding the study as a whole: The study's VDJdb matching favored anti-spike CD8 responses and missed private and CD4 specificities.

Unique molecular identifiers (one per individual cDNA molecule) were attached. MiXCR was run by TCRdb on the 5' RACE reads, yielding one entry per CDR3 protein. The table shows approximately 69,000 distinct CDR3 sequences, with about an eighth occurring only once. Sequencing used whole blood, obtained at baseline. The gene calls are TRBV11-3 and TRBJ1-1; 10 bases map to TRBD1. This receptor was obtained from an adult who was a healthcare worker with PCR-confirmed SARS-CoV-2 infection or an uninfected control (not recorded which). CDR3 DNA: TGTGCCAGCAGCGGAGGGGACAGGGGTAGTTTCTTT. Its translation: CASSGGDRGSFF.